The clone carrying this T cell receptor (beta chain) turned up a few times. What it binds is not known. Libraries were made from TCR beta cDNA, and they carried unique molecular identifiers. TCRdb fed the PCR reads into MiXCR, producing one record per CDR3 protein. The repertoire holds hundreds of thousands of distinct CDR3 sequences, with 55% to 70% as singletons. This specimen comes from a study of post-analysis software for immune sequencing data. Study-level background: Some patients lacked subtype; others had relapsing-remitting, secondary progressive or progressive-relapsing disease. Overall study findings and caveats: Roughly five TRBV segments appeared more often in patients than in controls, and TRBV5-6, TRBV5-1 and TRBV20-1 were among these.

Trimming pared 5 bases from V and 10 bases from J, leaving 18 bases between. This CDR3 region has 15 residues. The germline V gene encodes CDR1 MDHEN and CDR2 SYDVKM. The sequenced material came from blood. The TCR comes from a girl aged 2 to 10 with multiple sclerosis. This chain uses TRBV28 with TRBJ1-6; D uncertain. The DNA for the CDR3 is TGTGCCAGCAGTAGACGGCTTCTCTCCGGATCACCCCTCCACTTT. As protein: CASSRRLLSGSPLHF.